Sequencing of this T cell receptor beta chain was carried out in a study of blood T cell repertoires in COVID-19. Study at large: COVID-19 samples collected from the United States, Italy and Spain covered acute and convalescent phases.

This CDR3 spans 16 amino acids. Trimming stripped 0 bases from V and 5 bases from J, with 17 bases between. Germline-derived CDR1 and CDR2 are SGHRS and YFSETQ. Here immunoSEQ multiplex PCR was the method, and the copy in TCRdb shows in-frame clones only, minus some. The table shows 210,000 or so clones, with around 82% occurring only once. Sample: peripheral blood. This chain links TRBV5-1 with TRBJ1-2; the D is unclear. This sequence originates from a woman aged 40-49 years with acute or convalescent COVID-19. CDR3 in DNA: TGCGCCAGCAGCTTGGACCCCCAGGCGTCGAATTATGGCTACACCTTC. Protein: CASSLDPQASNYGYTF.